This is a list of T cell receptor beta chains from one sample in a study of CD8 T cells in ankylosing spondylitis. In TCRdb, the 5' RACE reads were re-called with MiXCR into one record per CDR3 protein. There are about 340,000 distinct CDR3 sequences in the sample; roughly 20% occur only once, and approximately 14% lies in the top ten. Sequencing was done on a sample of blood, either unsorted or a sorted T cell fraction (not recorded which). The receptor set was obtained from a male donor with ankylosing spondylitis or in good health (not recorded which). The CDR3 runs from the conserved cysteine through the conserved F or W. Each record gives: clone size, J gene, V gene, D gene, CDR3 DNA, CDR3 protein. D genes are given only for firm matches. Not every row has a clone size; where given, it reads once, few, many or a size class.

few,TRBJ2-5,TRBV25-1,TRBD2,TGTGCCAGCAGTGAATTGGGGGGGTTAGAGACCCAGTACTTC,CASSELGGLETQYF
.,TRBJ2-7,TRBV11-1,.,TGTGCCAGCAGCTTATCTAAGCCTTACGAGCAGTACTTC,CASSLSKPYEQYF
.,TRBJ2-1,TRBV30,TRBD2,TGTGCCTGGAGTCCTAGCGGGGTTAGAGAGCAGTTCTTC,CAWSPSGVREQFF
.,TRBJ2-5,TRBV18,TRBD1,TGTGCCAGCTCACGGACAGGGGCCGAAGAGACCCAGTACTTC,CASSRTGAEETQYF
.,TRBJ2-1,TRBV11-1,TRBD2,TGTGCCAGCAGCTTAGCGGATTTAGCGGGGGCCTCAAACTCCTACAATGAGCAGTTCTTC,CASSLADLAGASNSYNEQFF
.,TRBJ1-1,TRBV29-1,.,TGCAGCGTTACGGGGTACACTGAAGCTTTCTTT,CSVTGYTEAFF
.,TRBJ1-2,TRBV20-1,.,TGCAGTGCTAGGGGAACAGGCACGGAGGGCTACACCTTC,CSARGTGTEGYTF
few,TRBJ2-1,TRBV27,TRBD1,TGTGCCAGCAGTATAGACAGGGGGCCCTACAATGAGCAGTTCTTC,CASSIDRGPYNEQFF
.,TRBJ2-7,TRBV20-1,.,TGCAGTGCTAGACCATCAGGGCTCTCCTACGAGCAGTACTTC,CSARPSGLSYEQYF
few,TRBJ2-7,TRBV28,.,TGTGCCAGCAGTCCTGTGAGCTCCTACGAGCAGTACTTC,CASSPVSSYEQYF
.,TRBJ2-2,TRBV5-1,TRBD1,TGCGCCAGCAGCTTCGTAGGGGGCCTCACCGGGGAGCTGTTTTTT,CASSFVGGLTGELFF
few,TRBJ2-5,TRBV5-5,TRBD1,TGTGCCAGCAGCATGGGGATATCAGGGGGCCTAGTCGAGACCCAGTACTTC,CASSMGISGGLVETQYF
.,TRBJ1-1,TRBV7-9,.,TGTGCCAGCAGCCCATGGGACACTGAAGCTTTCTTT,CASSPWDTEAFF
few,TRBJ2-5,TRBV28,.,TGTGCCAGCAGTTTATACACCCGGGGCGGAGAGACCCAGTACTTC,CASSLYTRGGETQYF
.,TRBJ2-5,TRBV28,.,TGTGCCAGCAGTTTATGGTCGGGGTTAGGGGAGACCCAGTACTTC,CASSLWSGLGETQYF